This entry lists 27 T cell receptor beta chains sequenced from one sample in a study of control samples from healthy donors and cancer patients. Repertoires were generated with immunoSEQ multiplex PCR, while TCRdb's copy carries only in-frame clones and drops some. In the table there are under 60,000 clones, roughly 93% of which are singletons. Sequencing used PBMCs. The receptors were gathered from a woman in her forties or fifties with head and neck cancer.

CDR3 region: CATSRDGPSTDTQYF. In DNA form, the CDR3 reads TGTGCCACCAGCAGAGATGGTCCTAGCACAGATACGCAGTATTTT. This rearrangement joins TRBV15 to TRBJ2-3; D not resolved. The CDR3 sequence is 15 residues long. Trimming left V 0 bases short and J 0 bases short, with 7 bases between. CDR1 is LNHNV, CDR2 YYDKDF, per germline (reference sequence). Complete variable domain (other parts from reference TRBV15 and TRBJ2-3): DAMVIQNPRYQVTQFGKPVTLSCSQTLNHNVMYWYQQKSSQAPKLLFHYYDKDFNNEADTPDNFQSRRPNTSFCFLDIRSPGLGDTAMYLCATSRDGPSTDTQYFGPGTRLTVL.

The chain employs TRBV7-9 and TRBJ2-6; D possibly corresponds to TRBD1 (6 bases). CDR3 size: 18 residues. V gave up 1 base and J gave up 1 base, with 14 bases separating them. Per germline, CDR1 SEHNR and CDR2 FQNEAQ (reference sequence). DNA of the CDR3: TGTGCCAGCAGCTTAGGTCCTGGGACAAAATCTGGGGCCAACGTCCTGACTTTC. Translation gives CASSLGPGTKSGANVLTF.

This clone came up once. The CDR3 bases are TGTGCCAGTCCGGGGACAGGGGTGACCGGGGAGCTGTTTTTT. This gives the protein CASPGTGVTGELFF. The rearrangement joins TRBV6-5 to TRBJ2-2, with 10 bases that match TRBD1. The J segment lost 5 bases and the V segment lost 9 bases, leaving 6 bases of the junction unmatched. Per germline, CDR1 MNHEY and CDR2 SVGAGI. There are 14 residues in the CDR3.

This clone was recorded once. The chain has TRBV7-8 and TRBJ1-1, with D hard to call. CDR1 is SGHVS, CDR2 FQNEAQ, per germline. The ends were cut back, 5 bases at V and 1 base at J, with 5 bases in the middle. The CDR3 covers 12 residues. The chain's CDR3 is CASSRPNTEAFF. In DNA, the CDR3 is TGTGCCAGCAGCAGACCGAACACTGAAGCTTTCTTT.

The chain recombines TRBV5-1 with TRBJ1-6, with TRBD1 as a possible D gene (6 bases). Germline CDR1 and CDR2: SGHRS and YFSETQ. The CDR3 extends over 13 amino acids. V shed 5 bases and J shed 6 bases, with 9 bases lying between them. The CDR3 DNA sequence: TGCGCCAGCAGAACAGGGTTTAATTCACCCCTCCACTTT. This sequence encodes CASRTGFNSPLHF.

The chain has TRBV7-2 and TRBJ1-5, with 7 bases fitting TRBD1. CDR3 length: 15 amino acids. The germline CDR1 and CDR2 sequences are SGHTA and FQGNSA. V lost 5 bases, J lost 4 bases, and 8 bases stayed unmatched. The CDR3 bases are TGTGCCAGCAGCCTCCCAGGGGGAGGGAATCAGCCCCAGCATTTT. It codes for CASSLPGGGNQPQHF.

The chain uses TRBV7-9 and TRBJ2-7, with D possibly matching TRBD2 (6 bases). The length of the CDR3 is 13 residues. Trimming cost V 8 bases and J 0 bases, with 11 bases left between them. Per germline, CDR1 SEHNR and CDR2 FQNEAQ (reference sequence). CDR3 nucleotide sequence: TGTGCCAGCTTGAGGGAGGACTCCTACGAGCAGTACTTC. It is translated as CASLREDSYEQYF.

The chain joins TRBV9 to TRBJ2-2, with 9 bases fitting TRBD2. J lost 6 bases, V lost 4 bases, and 13 bases had no gene match. Germline V gene lookup returns CDR1 SGDLS and CDR2 YYNGEE. This CDR3 region has 17 residues. The CDR3 loop reads CASSLRSGTSPAGELFF. The DNA of the CDR3 is TGTGCCAGCAGCCTCCGATCCGGGACTAGCCCGGCCGGGGAGCTGTTTTTT.

This chain links TRBV28 with TRBJ2-5; no clear D gene. This CDR3 is built from 13 residues. Trimming shortened V by 7 bases and J by 0 bases, and 9 bases separated the two germline ends. The V gene's germline CDR1 is MDHEN and CDR2 SYDVKM. CDR3 protein: CASKLQYQETQYF. In DNA form, the CDR3 reads TGTGCCAGCAAATTGCAATACCAAGAGACCCAGTACTTC.

This chain joins TRBV3-1 (or the pseudogene TRBV3-2) and TRBJ2-1, with D possibly TRBD2 on 6 matching bases. Germline values: CDR1 LGHDT, CDR2 YNNKEL (reference sequence). The CDR3 runs to 20 residues. Trimming removed 3 bases from V and 0 bases from J, with 24 bases in between. Here the CDR3 DNA reads TGTGCCAGCAGCCACATTGCCTCTCCAGCGGGCCCCCCCTCCTACAATGAGCAGTTCTTC. The encoded protein is CASSHIASPAGPPSYNEQFF.

The rearrangement joins TRBV3-1 (or the pseudogene TRBV3-2) to TRBJ2-3; D unclear. V lost 5 bases to trimming and J lost 11 bases, with 14 bases between them. Germline V lookup: CDR1 LGHDT, CDR2 YNNKEL (reference sequence). The CDR3 extends over 12 amino acids. The CDR3 reads CASSSGEIKQYF. The CDR3 DNA reads TGTGCCAGCAGCTCGGGCGAGATCAAGCAGTATTTT.

The rearrangement joins TRBV24-1 to TRBJ2-1; 12 bases align to TRBD2. Germline CDR1 KGHDR, CDR2 SFDVKD. This CDR3 is built from 17 residues. V trimming: 4 bases; J trimming: 11 bases; junction bases outside the gene matches: 14. The CDR3 spells CATSDTGLAGPIAQQFF. CDR3 bases: TGTGCCACCAGTGACACCGGACTAGCGGGACCTATTGCGCAGCAGTTCTTC.

V is TRBV5-1 and J is TRBJ1-1; TRBD1 matches at 9 bases. Trimming removed 4 bases from V and 5 bases from J; junction bases left unmatched: 9. CDR1 and CDR2 from the germline V gene are SGHRS and YFSETQ. The CDR3 spans 15 residues. This chain's CDR3 is CASSQPGTGLTEAFF. In DNA, the CDR3 is TGCGCCAGCAGCCAACCCGGGACAGGGTTGACTGAAGCTTTCTTT.

The chain employs TRBV19 and TRBJ2-2; D is perhaps TRBD1 (6 bases). Trimming removed 7 bases at V and 1 base at J, with 7 bases between. CDR1 LNHDA and CDR2 SQIVND come from the germline V gene (reference sequence). The CDR3 runs to 13 residues. CDR3 nucleotide sequence: TGTGCCAGTACCAGGGGGAACACCGGGGAGCTGTTTTTT. This codes for CASTRGNTGELFF.

The chain links TRBV7-2 to TRBJ2-2, with 8 bases aligning to TRBD1. Germline assignment: CDR1 SGHTA and CDR2 FQGNSA. J was trimmed by 6 bases and V by 6 bases; bases with no gene match: 12. The CDR3 runs 16 residues. The CDR3 DNA follows: TGTGCCAGCAGTAGGACAGGGTTCCTAAGGGCCGGGGAGCTGTTTTTT. Protein sequence: CASSRTGFLRAGELFF.

This clone appeared a few times. V and J are TRBV4-2 and TRBJ1-5, with D unresolved. The CDR3 length is 18 residues. CDR1 is LGHNA, CDR2 YNFKEQ, per germline. Trimming pared 3 bases from V and 0 bases from J, leaving 18 bases between. The CDR3 DNA reads as TGTGCCAGCAGCCACCCCCGGGCAGGATTGGATAGCAATCAGCCCCAGCATTTT. This sequence encodes CASSHPRAGLDSNQPQHF.

The chain links TRBV5-1 to TRBJ1-6; no clear D gene. V was cut by 3 bases and J by 6 bases, with 16 bases left in between. CDR3 length equals 16 residues. The germline V gene has CDR1 SGHRS and CDR2 YFSETQ. CDR3 nucleotide sequence: TGCGCCAGCAGCTACCGTACCCACCGGAGTAATTCACCCCTCCACTTT. Its translation is CASSYRTHRSNSPLHF.

DNA for the CDR3: TGTGCCAGTCGGGGGGGTCGAACCGGGGAGCTGTTTTTT. This sequence encodes CASRGGRTGELFF. The chain links TRBV19 to TRBJ2-2; 8 nucleotides line up with TRBD2. The CDR3 has 13 amino acids. Germline V gene lookup returns CDR1 LNHDA and CDR2 SQIVND (reference sequence). The V and J ends lost 8 bases and 5 bases, in that order; junction bases with no gene match: 4. The complete variable domain, with remaining parts taken from reference TRBV19 and TRBJ2-2, reads DGGITQSPKYLFRKEGQNVTLSCEQNLNHDAMYWYRQDPGQGLRLIYYSQIVNDFQKGDIAEGYSVSREKKESFPLTVTSAQKNPTAFYLCASRGGRTGELFFGEGSRLTVL.

CDR3 in DNA: TGTGCCAGCAGGCCCTATTTCGGGGAGCTGTTTTTT. Translating it yields CASRPYFGELFF. The V gene is TRBV12-3 or TRBV12-4, the J gene TRBJ2-2; the D is unclear. CDR3 size: 12 residues. Trimming stripped 6 bases from V and 7 bases from J, with 9 bases between.

In this sample, this clone turned up once. The rearrangement uses TRBV4-3 and TRBJ1-2; weak D call: TRBD1 (5 bases). V shed 0 bases and J shed 6 bases, with 14 bases lying between them. This CDR3 has 15 residues. Germline lookup yields CDR1 LGHNA and CDR2 YSLEER. The DNA of the CDR3 is TGCGCCAGCAGCCAAGATCGTCTCAGGGAGGATGGCTACACCTTC. It encodes CASSQDRLREDGYTF.

The rearrangement uses TRBV4-2 and TRBJ2-3; D gene ambiguous. The CDR3 runs to 17 residues. Trimming removed 3 bases at V and 3 bases at J, with 19 bases between. Germline values: CDR1 LGHNA, CDR2 YNFKEQ. The CDR3 DNA follows: TGTGCCAGCAGCCATGGGGAAGGCCGACTCCCGACAGATACGCAGTATTTT. It specifies CASSHGEGRLPTDTQYF.

V usage is TRBV6-2 or TRBV6-3 and J usage is TRBJ2-2; TRBD2 might be the D (6 bases). Germline V CDR1 and CDR2: MNHEY, SVGEGT. The length of the CDR3 is 16 residues. The V gene lost 2 bases and the J gene lost 0 bases, with 10 bases spanning the gap. The CDR3 spells CASSYRGLANTGELFF. The DNA for the CDR3 is TGTGCCAGCAGTTACAGGGGACTCGCGAACACCGGGGAGCTGTTTTTT.

V usage is TRBV5-4 and J usage is TRBJ2-7; 9 nucleotides agree with TRBD1. The CDR3 is made up of 14 amino acids. The germline gives CDR1 SGHNT, CDR2 YYREEE (reference sequence). With 5 bases clipped from V and 5 bases from J, the junction kept 8 bases outside the gene matches. CDR3 loop: CASSSTGGRNEQYF. The CDR3 DNA reads as TGTGCCAGCAGTTCTACAGGGGGCCGAAACGAGCAGTACTTC.

This clone showed up just once. J is TRBJ2-3 and V is TRBV19; the D gene could be TRBD1 or TRBD2 (5 bases each). Per the germline V gene, CDR1 is LNHDA and CDR2 is SQIVND (reference sequence). The CDR3 has 16 amino acids. Trimming shortened V by 5 bases and J by 0 bases, and 15 bases separated the two germline ends. As DNA, the CDR3 is TGTGCCAGTAGTCCATCATGGGGCGGGAGCACAGATACGCAGTATTTT. Translated, it gives CASSPSWGGSTDTQYF.

The J gene is TRBJ2-1, the V gene TRBV7-6, with TRBD1 identical over 11 bases. Germline loops: CDR1 SGHVS, CDR2 FNYEAQ. The CDR3 spans 14 residues. V was clipped by 5 bases and J by 7 bases; unmatched bases: 4. CDR3 coding DNA: TGTGCCAGCAGCCCCGGGACAGGGGGGAATGAGCAGTTCTTC. Translated, it gives CASSPGTGGNEQFF. The entire variable domain, with the rest obtained from reference TRBV7-6 and TRBJ2-1, is as follows: GAGVSQSPRYKVTKRGQDVALRCDPISGHVSLYWYRQALGQGPEFLTYFNYEAQQDKSGLPNDRFSAERPEGSISTLTIQRTEQRDSAMYRCASSPGTGGNEQFFGPGTRLTVL.

CDR3 sequence (DNA): TGCGCCAGCAGCTTGGAGTACCAAGAGACCCAGTACTTC. Translation: CASSLEYQETQYF. This rearrangement joins TRBV5-1 to TRBJ2-5; D remains unclear. Trimming stripped 0 bases from V and 0 bases from J, with 3 bases between. This CDR3 comprises 13 residues. Germline V gene lookup returns CDR1 SGHRS and CDR2 YFSETQ.

V gene TRBV6-5 combines with J gene TRBJ2-7; D gene ambiguous. With 2 bases removed from V and 6 bases from J, the gap between germline ends came to 5 bases. The CDR3 extends over 11 amino acids. Germline V gene lookup returns CDR1 MNHEY and CDR2 SVGAGI. This chain's CDR3 is CASSYGPEQYF. CDR3 DNA sequence: TGTGCCAGCAGTTACGGTCCCGAGCAGTACTTC.